This record covers a single T cell receptor (beta chain). The data were obtained in a study of cytomegalovirus exposure and HLA in healthy donors. Use of 60 Vbeta and 13 Jbeta primers characterized the PCR. Clones were read by immunoSEQ multiplex PCR, and TCRdb kept only the in-frame ones, dropping some. This sample's table has 65,000 to 95,000 clones. Germline values: CDR1 KGHSH, CDR2 LQKENI. The germline V and J ends were trimmed by 5 bases and 0 bases, with 10 bases remaining between them. The CDR3 has 15 amino acids. The sequence was collected from a female donor in good health and CMV-seropositive. The chain recombines TRBV18 with TRBJ1-4; a weak D match, TRBD1 (5 bases). Sequencing input: PBMCs. CDR3 DNA: TGTGCCAGCTCAGTCACAGGTGCAACTAATGAAAAACTGTTTTTT. This codes for CASSVTGATNEKLFF. Together with reference TRBV18 and TRBJ1-4, the CDR3 gives the full variable domain: NAGVMQNPRHLVRRRGQEARLRCSPMKGHSHVYWYRQLPEEGLKFMVYLQKENIIDESGMPKERFSAEFPKEGPSILRIQQVVRGDSAAYFCASSVTGATNEKLFFGSGTQLSVL.